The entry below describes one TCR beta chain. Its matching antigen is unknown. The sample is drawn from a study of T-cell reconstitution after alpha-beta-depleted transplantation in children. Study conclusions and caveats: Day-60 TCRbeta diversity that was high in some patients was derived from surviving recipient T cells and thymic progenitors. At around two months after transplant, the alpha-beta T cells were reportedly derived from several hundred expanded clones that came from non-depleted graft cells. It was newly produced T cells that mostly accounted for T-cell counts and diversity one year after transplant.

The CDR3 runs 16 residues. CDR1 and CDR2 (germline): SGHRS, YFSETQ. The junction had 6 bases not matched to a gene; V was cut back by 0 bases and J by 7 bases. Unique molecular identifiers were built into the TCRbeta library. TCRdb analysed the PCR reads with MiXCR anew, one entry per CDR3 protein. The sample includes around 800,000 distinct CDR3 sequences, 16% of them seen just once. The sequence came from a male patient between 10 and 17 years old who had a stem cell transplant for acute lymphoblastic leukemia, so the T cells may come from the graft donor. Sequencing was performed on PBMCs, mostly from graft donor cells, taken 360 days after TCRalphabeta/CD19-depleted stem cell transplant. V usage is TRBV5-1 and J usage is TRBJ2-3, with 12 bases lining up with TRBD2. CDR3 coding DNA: TGCGCCAGCAGCTTGGAGCCTAGCGGGAGGGCCTATACGCAGTATTTT. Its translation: CASSLEPSGRAYTQYF.